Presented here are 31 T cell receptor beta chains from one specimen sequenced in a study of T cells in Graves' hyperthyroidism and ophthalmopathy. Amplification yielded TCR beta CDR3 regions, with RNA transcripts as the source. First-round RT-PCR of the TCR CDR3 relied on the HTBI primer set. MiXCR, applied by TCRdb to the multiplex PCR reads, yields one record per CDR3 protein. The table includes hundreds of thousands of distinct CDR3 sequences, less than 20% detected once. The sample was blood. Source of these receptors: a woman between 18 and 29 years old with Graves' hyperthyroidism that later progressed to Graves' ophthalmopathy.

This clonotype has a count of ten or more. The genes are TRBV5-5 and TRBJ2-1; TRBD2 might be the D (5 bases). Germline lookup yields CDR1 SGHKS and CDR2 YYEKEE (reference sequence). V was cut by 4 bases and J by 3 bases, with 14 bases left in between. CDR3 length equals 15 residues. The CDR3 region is CASSGSGSDYNEQFF. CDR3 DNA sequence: TGTGCCAGCAGCGGGAGTGGATCGGACTACAATGAGCAGTTCTTC.

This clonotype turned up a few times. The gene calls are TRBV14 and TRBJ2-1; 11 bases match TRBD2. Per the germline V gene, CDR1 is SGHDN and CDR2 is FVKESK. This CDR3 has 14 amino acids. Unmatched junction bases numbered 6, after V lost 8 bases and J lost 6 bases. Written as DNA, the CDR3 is TGTGCCAGCCTCCCCCTAGCGGGGGGCAATGAGCAGTTCTTC. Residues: CASLPLAGGNEQFF. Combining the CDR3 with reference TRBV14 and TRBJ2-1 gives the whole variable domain EAGVTQFPSHSVIEKGQTVTLRCDPISGHDNLYWYRRVMGKEIKFLLHFVKESKQDESGMPNNRFLAERTGGTYSTLKVQPAELEDSGVYFCASLPLAGGNEQFFGPGTRLTVL.

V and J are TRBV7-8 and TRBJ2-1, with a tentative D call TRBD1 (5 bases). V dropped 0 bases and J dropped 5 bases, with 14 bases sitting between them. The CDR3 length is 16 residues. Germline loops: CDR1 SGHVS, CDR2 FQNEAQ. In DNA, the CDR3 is TGTGCCAGCAGCTTAGCGTCCCCTACAGGTAACAATGAGCAGTTCTTC. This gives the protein CASSLASPTGNNEQFF.

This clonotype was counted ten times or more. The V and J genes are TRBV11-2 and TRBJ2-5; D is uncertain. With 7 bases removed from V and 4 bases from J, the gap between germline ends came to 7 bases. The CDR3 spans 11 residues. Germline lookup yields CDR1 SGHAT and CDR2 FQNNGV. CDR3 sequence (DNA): TGTGCCAGCAATCTTATAGAGACCCAGTACTTC. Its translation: CASNLIETQYF. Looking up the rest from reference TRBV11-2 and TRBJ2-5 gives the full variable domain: EAGVAQSPRYKIIEKRQSVAFWCNPISGHATLYWYQQILGQGPKLLIQFQNNGVVDDSQLPKDRFSAERLKGVDSTLKIQPAKLEDSAVYLCASNLIETQYFGPGTRLLVL.

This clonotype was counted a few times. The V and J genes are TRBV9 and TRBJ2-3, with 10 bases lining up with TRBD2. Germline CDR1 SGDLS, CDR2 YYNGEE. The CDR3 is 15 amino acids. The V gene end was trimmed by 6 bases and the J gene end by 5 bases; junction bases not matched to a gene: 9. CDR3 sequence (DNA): TGTGCCAGCAATCCTAGCGGGAGCGTTGGAGATACGCAGTATTTT. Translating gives CASNPSGSVGDTQYF.

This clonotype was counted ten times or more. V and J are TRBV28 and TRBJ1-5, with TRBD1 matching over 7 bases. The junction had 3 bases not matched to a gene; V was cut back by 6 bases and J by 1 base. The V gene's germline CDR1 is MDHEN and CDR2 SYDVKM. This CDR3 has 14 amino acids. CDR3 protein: CASRGTESNQPQHF. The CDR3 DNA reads TGTGCCAGCAGAGGGACAGAGAGCAATCAGCCCCAGCATTTT.

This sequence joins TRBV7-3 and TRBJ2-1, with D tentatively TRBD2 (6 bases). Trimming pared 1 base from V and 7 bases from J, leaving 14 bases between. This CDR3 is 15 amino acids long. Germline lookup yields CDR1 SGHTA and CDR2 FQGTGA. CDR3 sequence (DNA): TGTGCCAGCAGCTTAAGGGGACTGGCGTCAAATGAGCAGTTCTTC. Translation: CASSLRGLASNEQFF.

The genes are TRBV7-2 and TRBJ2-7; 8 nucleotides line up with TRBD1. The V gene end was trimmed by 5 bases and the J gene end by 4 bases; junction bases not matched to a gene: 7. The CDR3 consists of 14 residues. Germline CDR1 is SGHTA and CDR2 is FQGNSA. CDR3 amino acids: CASSATGGFYEQYF. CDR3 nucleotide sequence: TGTGCCAGCAGCGCAACAGGGGGTTTTTACGAGCAGTACTTC. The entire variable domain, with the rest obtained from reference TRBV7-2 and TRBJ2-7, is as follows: GAGVSQSPSNKVTEKGKDVELRCDPISGHTALYWYRQSLGQGLEFLIYFQGNSAPDKSGLPSDRFSAERTGGSVSTLTIQRTQQEDSAVYLCASSATGGFYEQYFGPGTRLTVT.

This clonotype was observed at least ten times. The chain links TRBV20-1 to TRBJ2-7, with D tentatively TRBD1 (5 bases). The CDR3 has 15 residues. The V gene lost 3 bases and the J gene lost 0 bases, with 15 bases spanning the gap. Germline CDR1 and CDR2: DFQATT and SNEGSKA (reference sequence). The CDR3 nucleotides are TGCAGTGCTAGTATTCCGGACATAAACTCCTACGAGCAGTACTTC. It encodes CSASIPDINSYEQYF.

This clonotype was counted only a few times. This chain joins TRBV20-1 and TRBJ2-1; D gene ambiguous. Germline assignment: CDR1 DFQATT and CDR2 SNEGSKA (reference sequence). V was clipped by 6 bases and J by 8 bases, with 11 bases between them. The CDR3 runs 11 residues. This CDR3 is CSASPSYEQFF. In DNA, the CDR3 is TGCAGTGCCAGCCCTAGTTATGAGCAGTTCTTC.

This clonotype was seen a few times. CDR3 protein: CASSLESGGGSYNEQFF. The CDR3 DNA sequence: TGTGCCAGCAGCTTAGAGAGCGGGGGGGGCTCCTACAATGAGCAGTTCTTC. This chain uses TRBV13 with TRBJ2-1; 10 nucleotides line up with TRBD2. The CDR3 covers 17 residues. V lost 1 base to trimming and J lost 0 bases; unmatched junction nucleotides: 3. CDR1 and CDR2 (germline): PRHDT, FYEKMQ (reference sequence).

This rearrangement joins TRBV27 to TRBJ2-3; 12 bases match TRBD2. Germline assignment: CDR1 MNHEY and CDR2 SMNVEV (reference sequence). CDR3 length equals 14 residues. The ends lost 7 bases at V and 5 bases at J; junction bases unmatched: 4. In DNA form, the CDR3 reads TGTGCCAGCACCCGACTAGCGGGAGAAGATACGCAGTATTTT. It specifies CASTRLAGEDTQYF.

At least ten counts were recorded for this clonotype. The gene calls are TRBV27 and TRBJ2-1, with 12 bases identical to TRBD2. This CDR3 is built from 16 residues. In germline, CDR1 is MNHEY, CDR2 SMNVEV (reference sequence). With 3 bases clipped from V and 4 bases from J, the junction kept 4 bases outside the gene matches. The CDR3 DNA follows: TGTGCCAGCAGTTTGGAGACTAGCGGGAGATACAATGAGCAGTTCTTC. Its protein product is CASSLETSGRYNEQFF.

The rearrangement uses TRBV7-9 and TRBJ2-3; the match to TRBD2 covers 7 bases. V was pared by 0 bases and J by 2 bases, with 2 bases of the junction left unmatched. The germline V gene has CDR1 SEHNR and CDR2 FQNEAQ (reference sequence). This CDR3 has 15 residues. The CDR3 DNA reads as TGTGCCAGCAGCTTAGCGGGAGGGATCACAGATACGCAGTATTTT. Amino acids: CASSLAGGITDTQYF. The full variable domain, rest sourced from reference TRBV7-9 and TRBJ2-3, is DTGVSQNPRHKITKRGQNVTFRCDPISEHNRLYWYRQTLGQGPEFLTYFQNEAQLEKSRLLSDRFSAERPKGSFSTLEIQRTEQGDSAMYLCASSLAGGITDTQYFGPGTRLTVL.

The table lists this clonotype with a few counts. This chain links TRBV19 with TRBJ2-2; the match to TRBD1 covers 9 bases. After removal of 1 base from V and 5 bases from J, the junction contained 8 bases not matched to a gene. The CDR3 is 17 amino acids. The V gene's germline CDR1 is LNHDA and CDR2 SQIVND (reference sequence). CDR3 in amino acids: CASSIGVGTGITGELFF. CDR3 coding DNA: TGTGCCAGTAGTATAGGGGTCGGGACAGGGATAACCGGGGAGCTGTTTTTT.

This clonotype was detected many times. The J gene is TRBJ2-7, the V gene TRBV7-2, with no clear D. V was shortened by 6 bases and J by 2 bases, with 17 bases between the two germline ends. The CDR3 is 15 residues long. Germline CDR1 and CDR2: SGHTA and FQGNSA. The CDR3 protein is CASSFTSGFPYEQYF. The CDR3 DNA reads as TGTGCCAGCAGTTTCACGTCGGGCTTCCCCTACGAGCAGTACTTC.

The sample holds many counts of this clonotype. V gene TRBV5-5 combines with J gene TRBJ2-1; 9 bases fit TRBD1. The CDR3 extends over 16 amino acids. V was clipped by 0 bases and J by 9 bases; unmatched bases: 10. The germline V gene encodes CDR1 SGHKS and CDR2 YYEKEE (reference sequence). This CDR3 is CASSLVLGTGIGEQFF. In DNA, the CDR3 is TGTGCCAGCAGCTTGGTTCTCGGGACAGGGATCGGTGAGCAGTTCTTC.

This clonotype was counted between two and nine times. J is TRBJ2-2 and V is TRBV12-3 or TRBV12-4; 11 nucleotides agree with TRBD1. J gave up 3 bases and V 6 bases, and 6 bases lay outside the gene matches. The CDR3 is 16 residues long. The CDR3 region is CASRAGQGAHTGELFF. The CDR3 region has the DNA TGTGCCAGCAGGGCCGGACAGGGGGCGCACACCGGGGAGCTGTTTTTT.

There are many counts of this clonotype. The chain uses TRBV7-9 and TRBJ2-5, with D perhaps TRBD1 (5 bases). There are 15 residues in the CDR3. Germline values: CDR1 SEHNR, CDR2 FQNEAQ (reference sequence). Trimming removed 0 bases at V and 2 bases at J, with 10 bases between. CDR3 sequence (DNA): TGTGCCAGCAGCTTAGCGGAAGGGGCGCAAGAGACCCAGTACTTC. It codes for CASSLAEGAQETQYF.

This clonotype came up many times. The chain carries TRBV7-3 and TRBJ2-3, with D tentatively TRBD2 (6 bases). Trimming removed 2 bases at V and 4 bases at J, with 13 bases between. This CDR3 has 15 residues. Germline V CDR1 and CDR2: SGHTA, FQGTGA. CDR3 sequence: CASSLGREQADTQYF. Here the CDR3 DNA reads TGTGCCAGCAGCTTAGGACGGGAGCAGGCAGATACGCAGTATTTT.

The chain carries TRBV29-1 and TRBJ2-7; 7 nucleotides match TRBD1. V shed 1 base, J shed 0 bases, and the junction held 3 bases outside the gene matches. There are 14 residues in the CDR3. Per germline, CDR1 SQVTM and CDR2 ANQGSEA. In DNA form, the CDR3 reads TGCAGCGTTGAAGTCCGGGACAGCTCCTACGAGCAGTACTTC. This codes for CSVEVRDSSYEQYF.

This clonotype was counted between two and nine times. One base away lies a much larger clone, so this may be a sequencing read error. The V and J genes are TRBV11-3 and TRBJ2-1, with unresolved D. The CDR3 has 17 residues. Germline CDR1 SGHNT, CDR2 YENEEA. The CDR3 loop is CASSLTVRLGAYNEPFF. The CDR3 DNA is TGTGCCAGCAGCTTAACGGTGAGATTAGGTGCCTACAATGAGCCGTTCTTC.

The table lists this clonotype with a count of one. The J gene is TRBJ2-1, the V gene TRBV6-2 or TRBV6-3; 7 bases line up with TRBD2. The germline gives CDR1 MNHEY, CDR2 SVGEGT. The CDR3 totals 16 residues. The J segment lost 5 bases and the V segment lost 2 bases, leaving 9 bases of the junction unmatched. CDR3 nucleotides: TGTGCCAGCAGTTACGGAGCGGGATCTATCCACAATGAGCAGTTCTTC. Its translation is CASSYGAGSIHNEQFF.

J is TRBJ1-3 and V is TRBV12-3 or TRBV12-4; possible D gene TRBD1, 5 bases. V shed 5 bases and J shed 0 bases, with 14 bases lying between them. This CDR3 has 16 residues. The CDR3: CASSMGRRVSGNTIYF. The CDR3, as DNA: TGTGCCAGCAGTATGGGACGAAGAGTCTCTGGAAACACCATATATTTT.

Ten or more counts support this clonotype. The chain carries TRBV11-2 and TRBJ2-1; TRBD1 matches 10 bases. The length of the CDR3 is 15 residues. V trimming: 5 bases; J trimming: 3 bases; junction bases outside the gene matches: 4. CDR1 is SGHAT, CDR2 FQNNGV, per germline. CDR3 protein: CASSGGTGVYNEQFF. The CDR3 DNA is TGTGCCAGCAGCGGGGGGACAGGGGTCTACAATGAGCAGTTCTTC.

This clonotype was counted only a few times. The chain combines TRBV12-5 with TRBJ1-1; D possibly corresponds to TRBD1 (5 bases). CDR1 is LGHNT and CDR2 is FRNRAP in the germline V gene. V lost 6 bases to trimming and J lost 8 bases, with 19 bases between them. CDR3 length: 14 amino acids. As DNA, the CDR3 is TGTGCTAGTGGATCACCTCAGGGTAAAAGGGAAGCTTTCTTT. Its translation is CASGSPQGKREAFF.

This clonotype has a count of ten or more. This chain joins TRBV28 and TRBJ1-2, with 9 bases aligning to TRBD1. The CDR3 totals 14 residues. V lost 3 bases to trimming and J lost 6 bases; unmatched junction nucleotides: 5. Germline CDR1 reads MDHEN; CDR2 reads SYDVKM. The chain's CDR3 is CASSFLDRGNGYTF. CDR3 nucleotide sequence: TGTGCCAGCAGTTTCCTCGACAGGGGGAATGGCTACACCTTC.

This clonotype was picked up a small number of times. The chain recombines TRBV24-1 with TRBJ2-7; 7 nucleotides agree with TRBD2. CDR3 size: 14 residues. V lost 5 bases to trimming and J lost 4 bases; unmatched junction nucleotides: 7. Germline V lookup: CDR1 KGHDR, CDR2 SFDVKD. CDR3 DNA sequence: TGTGCCACCAGTGGGTCTAGCGGTACGTACGAGCAGTACTTC. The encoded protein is CATSGSSGTYEQYF.

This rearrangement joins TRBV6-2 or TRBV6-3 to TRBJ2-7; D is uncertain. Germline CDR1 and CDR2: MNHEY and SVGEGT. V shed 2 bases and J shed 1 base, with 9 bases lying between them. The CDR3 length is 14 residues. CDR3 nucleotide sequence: TGTGCCAGCAGTTACGACCACTATTCCTACGAGCAGTACTTC. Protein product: CASSYDHYSYEQYF.

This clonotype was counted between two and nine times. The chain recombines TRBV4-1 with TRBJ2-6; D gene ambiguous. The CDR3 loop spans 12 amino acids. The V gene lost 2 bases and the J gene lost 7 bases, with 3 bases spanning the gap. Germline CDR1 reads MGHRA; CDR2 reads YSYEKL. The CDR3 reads CASSQYANVLTF. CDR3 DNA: TGCGCCAGCAGCCAATATGCCAACGTCCTGACTTTC.

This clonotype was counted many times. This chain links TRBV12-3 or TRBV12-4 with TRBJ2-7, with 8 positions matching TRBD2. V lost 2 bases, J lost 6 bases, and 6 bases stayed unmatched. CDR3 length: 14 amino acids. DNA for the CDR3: TGTGCCAGCAGTTTACAGAGCGGGAGTAGCGAGCAGTACTTC. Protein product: CASSLQSGSSEQYF.